This TCR beta chain was captured by sequencing in a study of T cell changes during pregnancy in multiple sclerosis. The ends lost 2 bases at V and 3 bases at J; junction bases unmatched: 4. Germline CDR1 is MDHEN and CDR2 is SYDVKM. The CDR3 extends over 15 amino acids. Repertoires were generated with immunoSEQ multiplex PCR, while TCRdb's copy carries only in-frame clones and drops some. In the table there are some 60,000 clones, approximately 90% of which are singletons. This TCR was sampled from a female donor in good health, enrolled as a control in a pregnancy study. Sample: peripheral blood, taken in the first trimester of pregnancy. The V call is TRBV28, the J call TRBJ1-3, with TRBD1 matching over 7 bases. CDR3 bases: TGTGCCAGCAGTTTAACAGGGGTGGGTGGAAACACCATATATTTT. Protein: CASSLTGVGGNTIYF.